This T cell receptor (beta chain) emerged from a study of blood T cell repertoires in COVID-19. Study at large: Sources were T cells, B-cell-depleted T cells, or PBMCs; the material itself was cDNA or gDNA.

Study processing details: It was from reference gene primer amplification that nucleated cell counts were estimated. Clones were sequenced by immunoSEQ multiplex PCR, and TCRdb holds only the in-frame ones, with some missing. V and J calls and clone size are those listed in that table; D and trimming were worked out from the DNA. The table lists 220,000 or so clones, 80% to 90% of them singletons. Germline assignment: CDR1 MNHEY and CDR2 SMNVEV (reference sequence). Trimming cost V 0 bases and J 6 bases; bases outside gene matches: 15. The CDR3 extends over 18 amino acids. Material: peripheral blood. The gene calls are TRBV27 and TRBJ2-3, with 7 bases matching TRBD2. The sequence came from a man under 40 with active or convalescent COVID-19. The CDR3 protein is CASSLSNPTGGWWDTQYF. Written as DNA, the CDR3 is TGTGCCAGCAGTTTATCGAATCCAACGGGAGGTTGGTGGGATACGCAGTATTTT.